This is a list of T cell receptor beta chains from one sample in a study of shared clonotypes between healthy human individuals. Sequencing used immunoSEQ multiplex PCR; TCRdb keeps in-frame clones, though not all of them. The sample lists about 980,000 clones, more than 75% occurring once. Sequencing was performed on memory CD4+ T cells sorted from blood. The source is a man in his late teens or twenties in good health. Each CDR3 is given with its conserved first and last residue. The D gene is left open where the match is weak. The size field is filled for only some rows; it gives once, few, many or a size class.

clone size	D gene	V gene	J gene	CDR3 DNA	CDR3 protein
few	-	TRBV7-9	TRBJ1-1	TGTGCCAGCAGCAAGATGACAGAGAACACTGAAGCTTTCTTT	CASSKMTENTEAFF
-	TRBD2	TRBV25-1	TRBJ2-1	TGTGCCAGCAGAGAGCGGGGGGCGTTTCGTAATGAGCAGTTCTTC	CASRERGAFRNEQFF
-	TRBD1	TRBV6-1	TRBJ2-4	TGTGCCAGCAGTGAACCAGGGGGCCGAGCCAAAAACATTCAGTACTTC	CASSEPGGRAKNIQYF
-	TRBD1	TRBV29-1	TRBJ2-2	TGCAGCGTTGAGACCGGGACAGTGAACACCGGGGAGCTGTTTTTT	CSVETGTVNTGELFF
many	TRBD1	TRBV18	TRBJ2-1	TGTGCCAGCTCACAGGGGACAGGGCTGGCCGATGAGCAGTTCTTC	CASSQGTGLADEQFF
few	TRBD1	TRBV6-6	TRBJ2-7	TGTGCCAGCACTCCGGGACAGGGGGGCTACGAGCAGTACTTC	CASTPGQGGYEQYF
-	-	TRBV5-6	TRBJ2-2	TGTGCCAGCAGCTTTTACAGGGACACCGGGGAGCTGTTTTTT	CASSFYRDTGELFF
-	TRBD1	TRBV7-2	TRBJ2-7	TGTGCCAGCAGTTCCGGGACAGGGATCTACTTC	CASSSGTGIYF
-	TRBD2	TRBV25-1	TRBJ2-2	TGTGCCAGCAGTTTCCGGACTAGCGGTACCGGGGAGCTGTTTTTT	CASSFRTSGTGELFF
once	-	TRBV9	TRBJ2-3	TGTGCCAGCACCCCCTTCGGCGGGAGCACAGATACGCAGTATTTT	CASTPFGGSTDTQYF
once	-	TRBV27	TRBJ2-3	TGTGCCAGCAGCCCCCGGAGGAGTAGCACAGATACGCAGTATTTT	CASSPRRSSTDTQYF
-	-	TRBV7-9	TRBJ1-2	TGTGCCAGCAGCATTCCGCGGGCCTGGGGCTACACCTTC	CASSIPRAWGYTF
-	-	TRBV6-6	TRBJ1-3	TGTGCCAGCAGTTACACCGAGTACTCTGGAAACACCATATATTTT	CASSYTEYSGNTIYF
few	-	TRBV14	TRBJ1-2	TGTGCCAGCAGCCCAGGGAAGGGAGGCTACACCTTC	CASSPGKGGYTF
-	TRBD2	TRBV5-1	TRBJ2-1	TGCGCCAGCAGACTAGCGGGGTACTCCTACAATGAGCAGTTCTTC	CASRLAGYSYNEQFF
-	-	TRBV29-1	TRBJ1-1	TGCAGCGGGTACCGAATGAACACTGAAGCTTTCTTT	CSGYRMNTEAFF
-	-	TRBV7-8	TRBJ2-7	TGTGCCAGCAGCTTTACTGGGGGCGTCGCCGAGCAGTACTTC	CASSFTGGVAEQYF
-	-	TRBV2	TRBJ1-4	TGTGCCAGCAGCGAAAGGAGAGCGACTAATGAAAAACTGTTTTTT	CASSERRATNEKLFF
-	-	TRBV15	TRBJ1-4	TGTGCCACCAGCAGAGATTTACCTAATGAAAAACTGTTTTTT	CATSRDLPNEKLFF
-	-	TRBV7-3	TRBJ1-2	TGTGCCAGCAGCCCGGACAGAAACTATGGCTACACCTTC	CASSPDRNYGYTF
-	-	TRBV11-3	TRBJ2-1	TGTGCCAGCAGCCCCTTCGCGGGCTTATCTGGTGAGCAGTTCTTC	CASSPFAGLSGEQFF
-	-	TRBV9	TRBJ2-1	TGTGCCAGCAGCGTAGACGGGTTGGGTTACAATGAGCAGTTCTTC	CASSVDGLGYNEQFF
few	-	TRBV30	TRBJ1-5	TGTGCCTGGAGTGTCGGTAGGTCTGGCAATCAGCCCCAGCATTTT	CAWSVGRSGNQPQHF
-	TRBD2	TRBV28	TRBJ2-3	TGTGCCAGCAGTCCTAGCGGGAAGGGGGGGGCAGATACGCAGTATTTT	CASSPSGKGGADTQYF
-	-	TRBV18	TRBJ2-5	TGTGCCAGCTCAAGTCTCCAGCGCGTCCAAGAGACCCAGTACTTC	CASSSLQRVQETQYF